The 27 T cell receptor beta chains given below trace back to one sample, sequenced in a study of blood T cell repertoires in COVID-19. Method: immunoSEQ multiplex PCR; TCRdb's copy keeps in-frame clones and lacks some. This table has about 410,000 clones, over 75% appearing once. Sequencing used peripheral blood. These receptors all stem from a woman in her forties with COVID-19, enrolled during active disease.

Here the CDR3 DNA reads TGTGCCAGCAGCCTAGACAGCGAGCAGTACTTC. This gives the protein CASSLDSEQYF. The chain uses TRBV5-5 and TRBJ2-7, with D perhaps matching TRBD1 (5 bases). Trimming stripped 4 bases from V and 6 bases from J, with 8 bases between. This CDR3 contains 11 residues. CDR1 is SGHKS, CDR2 YYEKEE, per germline (reference sequence). Supplemented by reference TRBV5-5 and TRBJ2-7, the full variable domain reads DAGVTQSPTHLIKTRGQQVTLRCSPISGHKSVSWYQQVLGQGPQFIFQYYEKEERGRGNFPDRFSARQFPNYSSELNVNALLLGDSALYLCASSLDSEQYFGPGTRLTVT.

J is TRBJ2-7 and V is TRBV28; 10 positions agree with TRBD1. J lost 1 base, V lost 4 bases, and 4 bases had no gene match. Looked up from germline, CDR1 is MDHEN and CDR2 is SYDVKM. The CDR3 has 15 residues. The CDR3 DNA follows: TGTGCCAGCAGTTCAGGACAGGGGGTATCCTACGAGCAGTACTTC. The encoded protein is CASSSGQGVSYEQYF. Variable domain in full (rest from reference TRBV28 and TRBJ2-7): DVKVTQSSRYLVKRTGEKVFLECVQDMDHENMFWYRQDPGLGLRLIYFSYDVKMKEKGDIPEGYSVSREKKERFSLILESASTNQTSMYLCASSSGQGVSYEQYFGPGTRLTVT.

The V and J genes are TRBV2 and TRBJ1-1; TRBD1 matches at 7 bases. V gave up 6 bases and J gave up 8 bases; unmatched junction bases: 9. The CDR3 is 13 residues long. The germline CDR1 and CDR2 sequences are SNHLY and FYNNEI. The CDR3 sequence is CASSLGQVLEAFF. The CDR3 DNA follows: TGTGCCAGCAGCCTTGGACAGGTCTTAGAAGCTTTCTTT.

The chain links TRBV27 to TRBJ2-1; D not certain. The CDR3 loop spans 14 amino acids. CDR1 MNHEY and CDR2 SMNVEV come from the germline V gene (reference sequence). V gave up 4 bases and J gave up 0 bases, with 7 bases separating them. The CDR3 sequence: CASSSASSYNEQFF. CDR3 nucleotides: TGTGCCAGCAGTTCCGCGAGCTCCTACAATGAGCAGTTCTTC.

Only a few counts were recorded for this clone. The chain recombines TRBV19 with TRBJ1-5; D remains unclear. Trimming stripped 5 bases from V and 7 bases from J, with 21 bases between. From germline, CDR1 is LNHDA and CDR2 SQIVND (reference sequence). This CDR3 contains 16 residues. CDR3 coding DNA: TGTGCCAGTAGTCTTAGTCTGTGGGCTCCATCACAGCCCCAGCATTTT. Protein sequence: CASSLSLWAPSQPQHF.

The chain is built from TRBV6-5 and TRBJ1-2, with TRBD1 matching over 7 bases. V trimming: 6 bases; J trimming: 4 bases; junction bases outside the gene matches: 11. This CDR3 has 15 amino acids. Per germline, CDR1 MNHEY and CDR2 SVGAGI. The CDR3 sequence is CASSRPRQGGYGYTF. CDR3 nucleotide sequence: TGTGCCAGCAGCCGCCCGCGACAGGGCGGCTATGGCTACACCTTC.

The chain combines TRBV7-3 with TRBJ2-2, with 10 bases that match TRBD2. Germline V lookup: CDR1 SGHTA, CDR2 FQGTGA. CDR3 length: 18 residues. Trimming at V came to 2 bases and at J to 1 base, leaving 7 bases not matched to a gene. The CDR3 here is CASSLYPQRGGNTGELFF. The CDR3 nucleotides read TGTGCCAGCAGCTTATATCCCCAGCGGGGGGGGAACACCGGGGAGCTGTTTTTT.

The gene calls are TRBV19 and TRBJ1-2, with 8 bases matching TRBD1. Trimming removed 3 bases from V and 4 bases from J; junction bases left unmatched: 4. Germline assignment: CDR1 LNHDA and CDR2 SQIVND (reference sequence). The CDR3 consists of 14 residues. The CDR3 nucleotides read TGTGCCAGTAGTATCGGACAGGGCCCCTATGGCTACACCTTC. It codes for CASSIGQGPYGYTF.

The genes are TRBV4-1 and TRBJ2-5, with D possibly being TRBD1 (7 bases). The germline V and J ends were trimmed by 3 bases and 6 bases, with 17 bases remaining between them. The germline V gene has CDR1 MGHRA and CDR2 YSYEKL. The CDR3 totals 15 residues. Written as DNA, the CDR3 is TGCGCCAGCAGCCAGGCAAGACAGGGAGGAAAGACCCAGTACTTC. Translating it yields CASSQARQGGKTQYF.

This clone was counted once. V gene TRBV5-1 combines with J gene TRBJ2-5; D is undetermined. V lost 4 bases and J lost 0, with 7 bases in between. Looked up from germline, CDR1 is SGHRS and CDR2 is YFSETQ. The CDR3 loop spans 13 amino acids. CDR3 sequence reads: CASSQFNQETQYF. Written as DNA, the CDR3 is TGCGCCAGCAGCCAGTTCAACCAAGAGACCCAGTACTTC.

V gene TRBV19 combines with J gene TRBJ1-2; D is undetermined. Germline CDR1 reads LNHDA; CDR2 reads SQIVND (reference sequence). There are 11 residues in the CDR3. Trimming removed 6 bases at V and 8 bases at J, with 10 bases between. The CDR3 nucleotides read TGTGCCAGTAGAGAGCGAGAAGGCTACACCTTC. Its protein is CASREREGYTF.

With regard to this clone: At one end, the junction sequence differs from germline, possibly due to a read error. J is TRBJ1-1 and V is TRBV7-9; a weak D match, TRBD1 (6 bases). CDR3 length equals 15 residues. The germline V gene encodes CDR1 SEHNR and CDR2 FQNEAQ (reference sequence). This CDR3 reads CASSLAGTPNTEAFF. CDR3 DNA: TGTGCCAGCAGCCTAGCCGGGACACCCAACACTGAAGCTTTCTTT.

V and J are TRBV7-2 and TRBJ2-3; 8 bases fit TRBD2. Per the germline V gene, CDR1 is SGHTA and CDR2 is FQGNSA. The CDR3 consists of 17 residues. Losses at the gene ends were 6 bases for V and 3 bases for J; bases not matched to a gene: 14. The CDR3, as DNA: TGTGCCAGCAGTATCAGTCCTTCAGCGGGGGAGACAGATACGCAGTATTTT. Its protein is CASSISPSAGETDTQYF. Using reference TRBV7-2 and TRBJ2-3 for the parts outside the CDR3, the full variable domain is GAGVSQSPSNKVTEKGKDVELRCDPISGHTALYWYRQSLGQGLEFLIYFQGNSAPDKSGLPSDRFSAERTGGSVSTLTIQRTQQEDSAVYLCASSISPSAGETDTQYFGPGTRLTVL.

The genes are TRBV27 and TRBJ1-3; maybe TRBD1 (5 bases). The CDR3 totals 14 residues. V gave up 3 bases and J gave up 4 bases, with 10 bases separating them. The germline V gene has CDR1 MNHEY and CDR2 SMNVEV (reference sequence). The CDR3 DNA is TGTGCCAGCAGTTTTGGAGGGGACGGAAACACCATATATTTT. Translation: CASSFGGDGNTIYF.

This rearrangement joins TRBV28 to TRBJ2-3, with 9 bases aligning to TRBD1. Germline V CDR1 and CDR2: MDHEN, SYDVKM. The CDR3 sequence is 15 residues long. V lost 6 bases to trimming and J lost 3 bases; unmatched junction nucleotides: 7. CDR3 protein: CASRTGQGGTDTQYF. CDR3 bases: TGTGCCAGCAGGACGGGACAGGGTGGGACAGATACGCAGTATTTT.

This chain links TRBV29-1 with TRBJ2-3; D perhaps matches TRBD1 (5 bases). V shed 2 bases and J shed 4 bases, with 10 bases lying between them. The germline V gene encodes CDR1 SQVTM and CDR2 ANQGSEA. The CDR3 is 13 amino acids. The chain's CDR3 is CSVEIQGPDTQYF. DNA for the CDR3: TGCAGCGTTGAAATCCAGGGCCCAGATACGCAGTATTTT.

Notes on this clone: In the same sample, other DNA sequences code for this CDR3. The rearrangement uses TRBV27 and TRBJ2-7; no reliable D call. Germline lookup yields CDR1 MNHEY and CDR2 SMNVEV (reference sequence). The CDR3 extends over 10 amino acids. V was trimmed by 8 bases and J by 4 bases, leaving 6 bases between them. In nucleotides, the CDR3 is TGTGCCAGCGGTAGATACGAGCAGTACTTC. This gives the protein CASGRYEQYF.

The CDR3 loop reads CASSQANYGYTF. CDR3 coding DNA: TGTGCCAGCAGCCAGGCTAACTATGGCTACACCTTC. The gene calls are TRBV12-3 or TRBV12-4 and TRBJ1-2; D gene uncertain. The germline V and J ends were trimmed by 6 bases and 0 bases, with 5 bases remaining between them. The CDR3 runs 12 residues.

CDR3 coding DNA: TGCGCCAGCAGTCCCGGGACAGGGTCCGAGCAGTACTTC. It yields the protein CASSPGTGSEQYF. The chain combines TRBV10-2 with TRBJ2-7; the match to TRBD1 covers 9 bases. Germline CDR1 is WSHSY and CDR2 is SAAADI. Trimming removed 5 bases from V and 6 bases from J; junction bases left unmatched: 5. The CDR3 is 13 amino acids.

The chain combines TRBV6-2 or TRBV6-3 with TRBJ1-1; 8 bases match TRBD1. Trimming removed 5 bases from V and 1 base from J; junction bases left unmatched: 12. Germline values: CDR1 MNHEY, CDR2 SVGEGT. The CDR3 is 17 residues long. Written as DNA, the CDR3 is TGTGCCAGCAGTAGGGCCGGACAGGGTGGATGGAACACTGAAGCTTTCTTT. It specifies CASSRAGQGGWNTEAFF.

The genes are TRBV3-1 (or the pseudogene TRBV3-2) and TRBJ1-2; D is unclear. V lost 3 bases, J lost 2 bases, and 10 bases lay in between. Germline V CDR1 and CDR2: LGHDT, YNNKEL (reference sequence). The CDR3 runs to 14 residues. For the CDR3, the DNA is TGTGCCAGCAGCCATCGCGTGCAAAACTATGGCTACACCTTC. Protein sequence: CASSHRVQNYGYTF.

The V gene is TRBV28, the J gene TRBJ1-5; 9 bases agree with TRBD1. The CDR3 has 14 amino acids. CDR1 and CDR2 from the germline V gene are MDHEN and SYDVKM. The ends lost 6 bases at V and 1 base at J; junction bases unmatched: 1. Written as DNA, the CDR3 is TGTGCCAGCAGGGGGACAGGGAGCAATCAGCCCCAGCATTTT. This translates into CASRGTGSNQPQHF.

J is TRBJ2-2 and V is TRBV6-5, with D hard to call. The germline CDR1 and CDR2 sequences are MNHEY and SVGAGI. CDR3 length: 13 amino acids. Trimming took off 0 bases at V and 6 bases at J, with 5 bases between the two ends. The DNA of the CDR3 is TGTGCCAGCAGTTACTCGTTCTCCGGGGAGCTGTTTTTT. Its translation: CASSYSFSGELFF.

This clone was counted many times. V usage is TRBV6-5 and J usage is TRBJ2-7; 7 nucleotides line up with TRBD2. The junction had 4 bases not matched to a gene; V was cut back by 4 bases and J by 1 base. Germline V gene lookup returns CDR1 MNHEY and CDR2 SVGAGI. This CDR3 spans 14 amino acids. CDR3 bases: TGTGCCAGCAGTTTAGGACTAGGATCCTACGAGCAGTACTTC. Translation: CASSLGLGSYEQYF.

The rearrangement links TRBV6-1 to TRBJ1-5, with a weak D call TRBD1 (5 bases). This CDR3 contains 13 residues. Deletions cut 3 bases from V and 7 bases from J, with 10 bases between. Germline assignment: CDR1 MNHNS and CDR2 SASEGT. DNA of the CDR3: TGTGCCAGCAGTGACAGGGTTGGGCAGCCCCAGCATTTT. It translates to CASSDRVGQPQHF.

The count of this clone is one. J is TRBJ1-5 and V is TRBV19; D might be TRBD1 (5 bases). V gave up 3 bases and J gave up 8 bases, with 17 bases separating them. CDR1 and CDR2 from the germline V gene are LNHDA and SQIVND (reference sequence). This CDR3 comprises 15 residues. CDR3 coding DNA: TGTGCCAGTAGTATTACAGGCCGCGGCAGGGAGCCCCAGCATTTT. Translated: CASSITGRGREPQHF.

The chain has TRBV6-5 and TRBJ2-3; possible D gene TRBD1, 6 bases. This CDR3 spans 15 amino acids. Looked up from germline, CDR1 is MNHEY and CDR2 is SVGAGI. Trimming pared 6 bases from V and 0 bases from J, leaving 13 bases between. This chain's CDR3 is CASSRTVLSTDTQYF. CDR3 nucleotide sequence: TGTGCCAGCAGCCGGACAGTCCTTAGCACAGATACGCAGTATTTT.